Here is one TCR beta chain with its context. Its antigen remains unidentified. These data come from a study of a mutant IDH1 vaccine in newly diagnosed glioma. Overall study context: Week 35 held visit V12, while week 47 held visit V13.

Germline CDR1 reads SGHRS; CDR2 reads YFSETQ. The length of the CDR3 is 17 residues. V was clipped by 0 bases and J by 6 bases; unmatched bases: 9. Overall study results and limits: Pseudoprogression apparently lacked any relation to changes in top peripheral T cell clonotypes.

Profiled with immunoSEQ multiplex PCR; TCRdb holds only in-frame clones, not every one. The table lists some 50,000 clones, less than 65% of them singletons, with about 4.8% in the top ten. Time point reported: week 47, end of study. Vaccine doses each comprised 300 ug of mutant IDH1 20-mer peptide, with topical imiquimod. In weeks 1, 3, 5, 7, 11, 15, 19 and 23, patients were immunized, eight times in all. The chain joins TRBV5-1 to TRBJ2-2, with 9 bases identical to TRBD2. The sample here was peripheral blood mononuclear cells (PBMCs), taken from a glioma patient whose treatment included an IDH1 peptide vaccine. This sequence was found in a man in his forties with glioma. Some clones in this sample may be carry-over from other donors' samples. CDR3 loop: CASSLGSGGGAPGELFF. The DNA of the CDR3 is TGCGCCAGCAGCTTGGGTTCCGGCGGGGGGGCCCCCGGGGAGCTGTTTTTT.